Presented here are 13 T cell receptor beta chains from one specimen sequenced in a study of neurological immune-mediated disorders. One entry per CDR3 protein, called by TCRdb with MiXCR from the 5' RACE reads. The profile shows 60,000 to 90,000 distinct CDR3 sequences, around 9.6% of them singletons. Time point described: longitudinal time-point 1 (baseline). Specimen: PBMCs. The source is a man aged 25 to 40 in good health.

This clonotype showed up many times. The J gene is TRBJ1-4, the V gene TRBV24-1, with D possibly TRBD1 on 6 matching bases. CDR1 and CDR2 from the germline V gene are KGHDR and SFDVKD. The CDR3 is 16 amino acids. V was shortened by 3 bases and J by 7 bases, with 17 bases between the two germline ends. DNA for the CDR3: TGTGCCACCAGTGATCCACAGGGCCCGGCGGGTGAAAAACTGTTTTTT. Translating it yields CATSDPQGPAGEKLFF.

There are many counts of this clonotype. At one boundary the junction diverges from the germline segment, which might be a read error. The gene calls are TRBV3-1 and TRBJ2-7, with 14 positions matching TRBD2. The germline CDR1 and CDR2 sequences are LGHDT and YNNKEL (reference sequence). There are 16 residues in the CDR3. The CDR3, as DNA: TGTGCCAGCAGGCAAGGACTAGCGGGAGGTCCCTACGAGCAGTACTTC. Amino acid sequence: CASRQGLAGGPYEQYF.

This chain connects TRBV7-2 to TRBJ2-3, with D perhaps matching TRBD2 (6 bases). The germline gives CDR1 SGHTA, CDR2 FQGNSA. V lost 6 bases to trimming and J lost 1 base, with 14 bases between them. The CDR3 covers 15 residues. The CDR3 coding sequence is TGTGCCAGCAGTGTAGGGATAGCGGGCACAGATACGCAGTATTTT. Translation gives CASSVGIAGTDTQYF.

This clonotype was recorded at least ten times. The chain has TRBV29-1 and TRBJ2-2; 8 bases match TRBD2. The germline V gene encodes CDR1 SQVTM and CDR2 ANQGSEA. Losses at the gene ends were 4 bases for V and 3 bases for J; bases not matched to a gene: 10. This CDR3 contains 16 residues. DNA for the CDR3: TGCAGCGTTGTGGCTAGCGGGTTCGGGGACACCGGGGAGCTGTTTTTT. Translation: CSVVASGFGDTGELFF.

In this sample, this clonotype turned up many times. The chain employs TRBV29-1 and TRBJ2-1; no firm D call. The CDR3 is made up of 11 amino acids. V dropped 6 bases and J dropped 10 bases, with 13 bases sitting between them. CDR1 and CDR2 from the germline V gene are SQVTM and ANQGSEA. The CDR3 DNA is TGCAGCGTCGACCTCTTAGGGGAGCAGTTCTTC. This translates into CSVDLLGEQFF.

The table lists this clonotype with many counts. The chain joins TRBV5-1 to TRBJ2-3, with 8 positions matching TRBD1. The CDR3 sequence is 15 residues long. With 1 base clipped from V and 6 bases from J, the junction kept 7 bases outside the gene matches. Germline CDR1 and CDR2: SGHRS and YFSETQ. The CDR3, as DNA: TGCGCCAGCAGCTTGCAGGGACAGGCCTCCGATACGCAGTATTTT. Protein sequence: CASSLQGQASDTQYF.

This clonotype came up many times. The chain is built from TRBV7-2 and TRBJ2-7, with D perhaps matching TRBD1 (5 bases). This CDR3 is built from 13 residues. Trimming cost V 5 bases and J 3 bases, with 11 bases left between them. The germline CDR1 and CDR2 sequences are SGHTA and FQGNSA. The CDR3 sequence: CASSQQVLYEQYF. In DNA form, the CDR3 reads TGTGCCAGCAGCCAACAGGTACTCTACGAGCAGTACTTC.

This clonotype was seen many times. The chain uses TRBV5-1 and TRBJ2-7; a weak D match, TRBD1 (6 bases). The V gene's germline CDR1 is SGHRS and CDR2 YFSETQ. This CDR3 region has 16 residues. V lost 2 bases, J lost 0 bases, and 15 bases lay in between. CDR3 sequence: CASSLDPGHISYEQYF. The CDR3 DNA is TGCGCCAGCAGCTTAGATCCGGGACATATCTCCTACGAGCAGTACTTC.

This clonotype was counted ten times or more. The chain uses TRBV15 and TRBJ2-2; 8 nucleotides match TRBD1. The CDR3 sequence is 15 residues long. Per germline, CDR1 LNHNV and CDR2 YYDKDF (reference sequence). The V segment lost 5 bases and the J segment 2 bases; nucleotides outside the gene matches: 4. CDR3 nucleotides: TGTGCCACCAGCCCGGGACAGGTTAACACCGGGGAGCTGTTTTTT. Protein sequence: CATSPGQVNTGELFF.

This clonotype appeared many times. The gene calls are TRBV12-3 or TRBV12-4 and TRBJ2-7, with 8 bases aligning to TRBD2. The CDR3 contains 16 residues. The junction had 8 bases not matched to a gene; V was cut back by 3 bases and J by 1 base. This CDR3 reads CASSFLRGLESYEQYF. The CDR3, as DNA: TGTGCCAGCAGTTTCCTCAGGGGACTAGAGTCCTACGAGCAGTACTTC.

This clonotype was counted many times. This rearrangement joins TRBV7-9 to TRBJ2-5; D call uncertain. There are 13 residues in the CDR3. V was trimmed by 5 bases and J by 6 bases, leaving 13 bases between them. Per the germline V gene, CDR1 is SEHNR and CDR2 is FQNEAQ (reference sequence). Written as DNA, the CDR3 is TGTGCCAGCAGCCCCCTCCTAGGGAAGACCCAGTACTTC. Its protein product is CASSPLLGKTQYF.

This clonotype has at least ten counts. The V gene is TRBV27, the J gene TRBJ1-1, with TRBD1 as a possible D gene (5 bases). Germline V lookup: CDR1 MNHEY, CDR2 SMNVEV (reference sequence). This CDR3 has 14 residues. Deletions cut 7 bases from V and 0 bases from J, with 12 bases between. The CDR3 coding sequence is TGTGCCAGCACCCCCCGGGGCATGAACACTGAAGCTTTCTTT. Its translation is CASTPRGMNTEAFF.

This chain joins TRBV7-9 and TRBJ2-7; 9 bases fit TRBD1. This CDR3 spans 16 amino acids. Germline values: CDR1 SEHNR, CDR2 FQNEAQ (reference sequence). J gave up 3 bases and V 5 bases, and 11 bases lay outside the gene matches. The CDR3 region is CASSQVRTGVVYEQYF. CDR3 sequence (DNA): TGTGCCAGCAGCCAGGTTAGGACAGGGGTGGTCTACGAGCAGTACTTC.